The 3 T cell receptor beta chains reported below all come from one sample, sequenced in a study of OX40 agonist ivuxolimab in advanced cancers. Measured with immunoSEQ multiplex PCR; TCRdb has only the in-frame clones, and not every one. The table records 70,000 to 85,000 clones, over 85% of them present only once. Specimen: CD4+ or CD8+ T cells sorted from blood, collected in a trial of the OX40 agonist ivuxolimab. These receptors all come from an adult with an advanced solid tumor such as melanoma, head and neck, liver or kidney cancer.

This clone came up once. The chain employs TRBV7-2 and TRBJ1-1; no clear D gene. The CDR3 consists of 13 residues. Between the trimmed V and J ends, which lost 2 bases and 1 base, there was a span of 5 bases. The germline CDR1 and CDR2 sequences are SGHTA and FQGNSA. CDR3 coding DNA: TGTGCCAGCAGCTTAACTGAGAACACTGAAGCTTTCTTT. Translating gives CASSLTENTEAFF.

The rearrangement joins TRBV5-6 to TRBJ2-3, with D perhaps matching TRBD2 (5 bases). Germline loops: CDR1 SGHDT, CDR2 YYEEEE. There are 15 residues in the CDR3. Trimming stripped 3 bases from V and 4 bases from J, with 15 bases between. The CDR3 spells CASSSPTYSADTQYF. The CDR3 DNA sequence: TGTGCCAGCAGCTCTCCCACCTATAGCGCAGATACGCAGTATTTT.

CDR3 nucleotides: TGTGCCAGCAGGTATGACAAAGGGTACGCTGAAGCTTTCTTT. Amino acids: CASRYDKGYAEAFF. The chain links TRBV7-9 to TRBJ1-1; D is unclear. There are 14 residues in the CDR3. Trimming took 6 bases from V and 6 from J, leaving 17 bases between them. Germline V gives CDR1 SEHNR, CDR2 FQNEAQ (reference sequence).